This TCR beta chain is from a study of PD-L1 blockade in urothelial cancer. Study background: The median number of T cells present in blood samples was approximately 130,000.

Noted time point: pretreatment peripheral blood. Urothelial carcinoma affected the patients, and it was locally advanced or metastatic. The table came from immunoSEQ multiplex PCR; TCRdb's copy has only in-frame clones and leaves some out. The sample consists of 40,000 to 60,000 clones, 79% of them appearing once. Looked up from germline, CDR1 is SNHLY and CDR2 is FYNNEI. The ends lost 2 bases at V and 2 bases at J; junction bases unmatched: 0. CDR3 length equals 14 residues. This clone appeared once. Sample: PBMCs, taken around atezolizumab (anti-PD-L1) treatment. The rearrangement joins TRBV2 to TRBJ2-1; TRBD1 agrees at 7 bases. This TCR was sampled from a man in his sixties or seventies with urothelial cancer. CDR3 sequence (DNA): TGTGCCAGCAGTGAACAGGGGGCCTACAATGAGCAGTTCTTC. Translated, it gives CASSEQGAYNEQFF. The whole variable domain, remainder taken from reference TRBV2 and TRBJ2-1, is EPEVTQTPSHQVTQMGQEVILRCVPISNHLYFYWYRQILGQKVEFLVSFYNNEISEKSEIFDDQFSVERPDGSNFTLKIRSTKLEDSAMYFCASSEQGAYNEQFFGPGTRLTVL.